This TCR beta chain was recorded in a study of blood T cell repertoires in COVID-19. As for the study in general: Italy, Spain and the United States were the sources of the convalescent and acute COVID-19 samples. T cells, B-cell-depleted T cells, or PBMCs provided the cDNA or gDNA that served as material.

In Cohort 3, a recovered donor had either two negative PCRs, clearance, or symptom resolution. TCRdb's copy holds only in-frame clones and misses some; the assay was immunoSEQ multiplex PCR. Among fewer than 350,000 clones listed, less than 85% were seen once. The TCR originated in a woman aged 45-65 years who had recovered from COVID-19. The sequenced material came from PBMCs or T cells enriched from blood (not recorded which).

Here the CDR3 reads CASSRQGTSGTDTQYF. The CDR3 bases are TGCGCCAGCAGCCGACAAGGGACTAGCGGCACAGATACGCAGTATTTT. V usage is TRBV4-1 and J usage is TRBJ2-3; 10 positions match TRBD2. Germline V gene data show CDR1 as MGHRA and CDR2 as YSYEKL. This CDR3 contains 16 residues. V was pared by 4 bases and J by 1 base, with 5 bases of the junction left unmatched.